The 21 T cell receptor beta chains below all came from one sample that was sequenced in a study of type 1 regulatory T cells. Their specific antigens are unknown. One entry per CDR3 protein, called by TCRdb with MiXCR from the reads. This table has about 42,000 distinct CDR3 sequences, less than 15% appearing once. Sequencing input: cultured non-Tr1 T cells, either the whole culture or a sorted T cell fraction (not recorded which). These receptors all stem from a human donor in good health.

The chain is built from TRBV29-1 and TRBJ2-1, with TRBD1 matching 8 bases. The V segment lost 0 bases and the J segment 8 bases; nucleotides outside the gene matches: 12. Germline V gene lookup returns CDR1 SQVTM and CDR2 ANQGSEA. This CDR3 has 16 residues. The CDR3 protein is CSVEDPNRGNRYEQFF. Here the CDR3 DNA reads TGCAGCGTTGAAGACCCGAACAGGGGGAATAGGTATGAGCAGTTCTTC.

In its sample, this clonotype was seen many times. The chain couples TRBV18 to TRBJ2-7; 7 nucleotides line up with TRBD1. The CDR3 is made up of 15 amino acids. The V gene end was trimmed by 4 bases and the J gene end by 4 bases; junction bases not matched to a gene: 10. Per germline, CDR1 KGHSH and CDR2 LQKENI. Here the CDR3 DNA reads TGTGCCAGCTCACAGATACCGGGACAGCAGTACGAGCAGTACTTC. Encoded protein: CASSQIPGQQYEQYF.

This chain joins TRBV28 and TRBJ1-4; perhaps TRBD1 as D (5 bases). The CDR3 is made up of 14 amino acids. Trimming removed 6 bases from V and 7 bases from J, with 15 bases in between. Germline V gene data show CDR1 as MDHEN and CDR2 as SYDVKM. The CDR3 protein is CASRAPGRVEKLFF. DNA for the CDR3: TGTGCCAGCAGGGCGCCAGGGCGAGTTGAAAAACTGTTTTTT.

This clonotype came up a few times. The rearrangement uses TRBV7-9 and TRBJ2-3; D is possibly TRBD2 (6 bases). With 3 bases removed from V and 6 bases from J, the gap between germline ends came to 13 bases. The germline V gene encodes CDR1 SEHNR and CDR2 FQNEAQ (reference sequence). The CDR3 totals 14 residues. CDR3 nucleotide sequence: TGTGCCAGCAGCTTCCGGGACTCCTATGATACGCAGTATTTT. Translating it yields CASSFRDSYDTQYF.

The CDR3 here is CASRTNTGELFF. The CDR3, as DNA: TGTGCCAGCCGGACGAACACCGGGGAGCTGTTTTTT. J is TRBJ2-2 and V is TRBV5-5, with D unclear. Germline V gives CDR1 SGHKS, CDR2 YYEKEE (reference sequence). The V and J ends lost 7 bases and 0 bases respectively, with 4 bases between them. This CDR3 contains 12 residues.

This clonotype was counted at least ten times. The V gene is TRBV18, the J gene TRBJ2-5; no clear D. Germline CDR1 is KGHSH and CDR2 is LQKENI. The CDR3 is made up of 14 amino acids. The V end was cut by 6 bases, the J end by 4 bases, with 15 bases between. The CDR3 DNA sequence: TGTGCCAGCTCCAGTGTGGCTCTTCCAGAGACCCAGTACTTC. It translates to CASSSVALPETQYF.

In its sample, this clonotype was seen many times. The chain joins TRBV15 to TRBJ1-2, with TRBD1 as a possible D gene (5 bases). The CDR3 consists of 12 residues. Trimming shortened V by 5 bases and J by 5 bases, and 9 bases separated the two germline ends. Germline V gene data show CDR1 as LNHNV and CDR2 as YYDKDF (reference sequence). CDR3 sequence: CATSREGYGYTF. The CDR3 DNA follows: TGTGCCACCAGCCGGGAGGGGTATGGCTACACCTTC.

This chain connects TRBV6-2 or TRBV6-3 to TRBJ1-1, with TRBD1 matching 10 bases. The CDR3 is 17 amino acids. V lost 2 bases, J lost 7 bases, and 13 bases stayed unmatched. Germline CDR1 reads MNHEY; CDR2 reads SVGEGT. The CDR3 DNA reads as TGTGCCAGCAGTTACATCCCGGGACAGGGGTTCTCGAGTGAAGCTTTCTTT. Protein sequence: CASSYIPGQGFSSEAFF.

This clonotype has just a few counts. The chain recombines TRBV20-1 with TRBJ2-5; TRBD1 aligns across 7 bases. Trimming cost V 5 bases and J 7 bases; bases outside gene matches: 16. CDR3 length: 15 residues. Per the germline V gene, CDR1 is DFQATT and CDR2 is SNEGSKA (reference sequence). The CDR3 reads CSADPGTANSGTQYF. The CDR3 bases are TGCAGTGCTGATCCCGGGACAGCGAATAGTGGGACCCAGTACTTC.

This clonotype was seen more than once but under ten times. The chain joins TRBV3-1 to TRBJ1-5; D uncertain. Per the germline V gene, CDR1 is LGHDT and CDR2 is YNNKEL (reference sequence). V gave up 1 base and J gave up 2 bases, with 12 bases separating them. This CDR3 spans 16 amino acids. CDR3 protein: CASSQASPMGNQPQHF. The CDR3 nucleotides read TGTGCCAGCAGCCAAGCTTCTCCGATGGGCAATCAGCCCCAGCATTTT.

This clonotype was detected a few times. The CDR3 nucleotides are TGTGCCAGCAGTCCGCCGACAGGACTCTCCTACGAGCAGTACTTC. It translates to CASSPPTGLSYEQYF. The chain recombines TRBV27 with TRBJ2-7, with D tentatively TRBD1 (6 bases). The V end was cut by 5 bases, the J end by 0 bases, with 14 bases between. This CDR3 spans 15 amino acids. Germline values: CDR1 MNHEY, CDR2 SMNVEV (reference sequence).

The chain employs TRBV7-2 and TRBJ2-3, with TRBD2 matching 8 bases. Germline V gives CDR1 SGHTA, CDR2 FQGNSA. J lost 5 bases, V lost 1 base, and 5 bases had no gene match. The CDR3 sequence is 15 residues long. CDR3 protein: CASSLVSGTVDTQYF. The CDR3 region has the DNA TGTGCCAGCAGCTTAGTTAGCGGGACGGTAGATACGCAGTATTTT. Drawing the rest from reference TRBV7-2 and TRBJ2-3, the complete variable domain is GAGVSQSPSNKVTEKGKDVELRCDPISGHTALYWYRQSLGQGLEFLIYFQGNSAPDKSGLPSDRFSAERTGGSVSTLTIQRTQQEDSAVYLCASSLVSGTVDTQYFGPGTRLTVL.

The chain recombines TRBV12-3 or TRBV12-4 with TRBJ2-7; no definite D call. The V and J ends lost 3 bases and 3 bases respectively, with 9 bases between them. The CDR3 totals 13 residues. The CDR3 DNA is TGTGCCAGCAGTTTTGGACCCTACTACGAGCAGTACTTC. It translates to CASSFGPYYEQYF.

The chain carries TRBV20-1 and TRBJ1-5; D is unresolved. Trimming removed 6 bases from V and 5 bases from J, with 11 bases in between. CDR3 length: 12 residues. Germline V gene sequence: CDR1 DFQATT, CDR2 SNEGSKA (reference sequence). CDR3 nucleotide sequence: TGCAGTGCCGCACGTGGCGATCAGCCCCAGCATTTT. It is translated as CSAARGDQPQHF.

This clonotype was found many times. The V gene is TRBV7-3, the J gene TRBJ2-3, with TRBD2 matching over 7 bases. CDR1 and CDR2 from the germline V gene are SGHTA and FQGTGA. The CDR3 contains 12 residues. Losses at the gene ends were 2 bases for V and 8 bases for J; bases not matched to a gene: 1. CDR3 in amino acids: CASSLGGGTQYF. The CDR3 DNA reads TGTGCCAGCAGCTTAGGGGGGGGTACGCAGTATTTT.

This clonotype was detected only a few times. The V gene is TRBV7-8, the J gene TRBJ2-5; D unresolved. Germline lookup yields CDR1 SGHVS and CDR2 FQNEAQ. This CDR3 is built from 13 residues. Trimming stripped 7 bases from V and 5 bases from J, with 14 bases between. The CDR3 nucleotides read TGTGCCAGCAAGTCAAAGGGTGGGGAGACCCAGTACTTC. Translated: CASKSKGGETQYF.

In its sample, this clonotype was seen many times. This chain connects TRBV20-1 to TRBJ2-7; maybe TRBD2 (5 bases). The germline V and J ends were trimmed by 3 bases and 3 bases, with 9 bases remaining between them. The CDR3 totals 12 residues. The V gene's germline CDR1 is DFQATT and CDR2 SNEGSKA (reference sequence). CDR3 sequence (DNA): TGCAGTGCTAGGGCCGGGAACTACGAGCAGTACTTC. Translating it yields CSARAGNYEQYF.

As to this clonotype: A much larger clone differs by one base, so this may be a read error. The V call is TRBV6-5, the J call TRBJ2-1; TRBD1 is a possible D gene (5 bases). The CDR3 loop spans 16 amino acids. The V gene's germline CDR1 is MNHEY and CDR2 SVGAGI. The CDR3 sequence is CASTQGHSGSHNEQFF. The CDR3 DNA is TGTGCCAGCACCCAGGGTCACTCGGGCTCCCACAATGAGCAGTTCTTC.

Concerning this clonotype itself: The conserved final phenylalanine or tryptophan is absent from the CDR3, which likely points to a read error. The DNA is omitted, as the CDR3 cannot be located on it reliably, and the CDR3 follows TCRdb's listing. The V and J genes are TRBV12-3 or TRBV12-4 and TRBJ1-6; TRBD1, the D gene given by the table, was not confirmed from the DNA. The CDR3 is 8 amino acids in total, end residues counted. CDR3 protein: CASRGANS.

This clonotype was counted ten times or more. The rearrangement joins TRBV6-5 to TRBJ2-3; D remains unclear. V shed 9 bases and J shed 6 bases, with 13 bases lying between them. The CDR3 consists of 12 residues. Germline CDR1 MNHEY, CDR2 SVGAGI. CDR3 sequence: CASRASQDTQYF. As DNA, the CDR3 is TGTGCCAGTAGGGCCTCTCAGGATACGCAGTATTTT.

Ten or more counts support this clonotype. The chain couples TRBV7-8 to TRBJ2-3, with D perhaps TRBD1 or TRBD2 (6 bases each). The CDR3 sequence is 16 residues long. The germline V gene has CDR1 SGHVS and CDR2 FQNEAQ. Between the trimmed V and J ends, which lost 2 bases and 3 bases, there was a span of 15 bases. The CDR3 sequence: CASSLRGTWGTDTQYF. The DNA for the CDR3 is TGTGCCAGCAGCTTAAGGGGGACTTGGGGGACAGATACGCAGTATTTT. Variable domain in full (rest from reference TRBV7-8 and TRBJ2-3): GAGVSQSPRYKVAKRGQDVALRCDPISGHVSLFWYQQALGQGPEFLTYFQNEAQLDKSGLPSDRFFAERPEGSVSTLKIQRTQQEDSAVYLCASSLRGTWGTDTQYFGPGTRLTVL.